The T cell receptor beta chain described here comes from a study of T cell responses to AZD1222 COVID-19 vaccine. TCRdb keeps only in-frame clones here, not all; method: immunoSEQ multiplex PCR. The sample yields about 130,000 clones, 80% to 95% seen once. Study findings and constraints: Regions left unmutated in variants are reportedly the target of nearly half of spike-specific TCRs.

The CDR3 has 16 amino acids. Per the germline V gene, CDR1 is LNHDA and CDR2 is SQIVND (reference sequence). Trimming removed 7 bases from V and 1 base from J, with 14 bases in between. A note on this clone: The antigen is unknown.

The chain employs TRBV19 and TRBJ2-6; unclear D gene. The specimen comprised peripheral blood, sampled 28 days after the second AZD1222 dose. The TCR sequence derives from an adult who received the AZD1222 COVID-19 vaccine. CDR3 DNA sequence: TGTGCCAGTATGAAGACGGTTAGGTCTGGGGCCAACGTCCTGACTTTC. Translating gives CASMKTVRSGANVLTF.